What follows are 21 T cell receptor beta chains derived from one specimen sequenced in a study of blood T cells in healthy people across ages. Next came a second PCR, run for about 7 to 12 cycles, which used a sample-barcoded 5' primer along with a J-beta primer mix. TCRdb called the 5' RACE reads again in MiXCR, with one record for every CDR3 protein. The table includes some 710,000 distinct CDR3 sequences, around 50% detected once. Sequencing used blood. Receptor source: an elderly man in good health.

The rearrangement joins TRBV20-1 to TRBJ1-2; no clear D. CDR3 length equals 13 residues. Trimming pared 5 bases from V and 4 bases from J, leaving 14 bases between. Germline CDR1 and CDR2: DFQATT and SNEGSKA (reference sequence). The CDR3: CSASSTVTYGYTF. DNA of the CDR3: TGCAGTGCTTCGTCAACGGTGACCTATGGCTACACCTTC.

The J gene is TRBJ2-5, the V gene TRBV6-1; 11 nucleotides align to TRBD2. Germline V lookup: CDR1 MNHNS, CDR2 SASEGT. This CDR3 has 16 residues. Trimming at V came to 3 bases and at J to 5 bases, leaving 8 bases not matched to a gene. The chain's CDR3 is CASSETLAGVGETQYF. The CDR3 region has the DNA TGTGCCAGCAGTGAGACACTAGCGGGAGTGGGGGAGACCCAGTACTTC.

About this clonotype itself: One base away lies a much larger clone, so this may be a sequencing read error. V gene TRBV5-1 combines with J gene TRBJ2-7; 13 bases fit TRBD2. The J call is doubtful: the DNA matches TRBJ2-5 better. There are 16 residues in the CDR3. The germline gives CDR1 SGHRS, CDR2 YFSETQ. CDR3 nucleotide sequence: TGCGCCGGCAGCCCGAGACTAGCGGGAGGCCAAGAGACCCAGTACTTC. It is translated as CAGSPRLAGGQETQYF.

V usage is TRBV3-1 and J usage is TRBJ1-2; D unclear. This CDR3 has 13 amino acids. V was clipped by 2 bases and J by 7 bases, with 11 bases between them. Germline loops: CDR1 LGHDT, CDR2 YNNKEL (reference sequence). CDR3 region: CASSQNRDSGYTF. The DNA of the CDR3 is TGTGCCAGCAGCCAAAATCGTGATTCTGGCTACACCTTC.

This clonotype was counted a few times. This sequence joins TRBV7-2 and TRBJ2-5; D may be TRBD1 (6 bases). The V and J ends lost 2 bases and 9 bases respectively, with 22 bases between them. The CDR3 runs to 16 residues. Germline loops: CDR1 SGHTA, CDR2 FQGNSA. The chain's CDR3 is CASSLPRSTNQGPQYF. The CDR3 nucleotides are TGTGCCAGCAGCTTACCACGGTCGACGAATCAGGGGCCCCAGTACTTC.

In nucleotides, the CDR3 is TGCAGTGCTAGCGGGGGGGCGAATGAGCAGTTCTTC. It is translated as CSASGGANEQFF. This rearrangement joins TRBV20-1 to TRBJ2-1; TRBD2 agrees at 8 bases. Germline-derived CDR1 and CDR2 are DFQATT and SNEGSKA (reference sequence). This CDR3 comprises 12 residues. V shed 3 bases and J 7 bases; nucleotides not matched to a gene: 2.

Concerning this clonotype itself: Its ends do not fully match the called genes, so a read error is possible. This chain joins TRBV12-3 or TRBV12-4 and TRBJ2-7, with a possible D match to TRBD1 (5 bases). The CDR3 has 13 amino acids. The CDR3 region has the DNA TGCGCCAGCACCCTAAAGGGGAAGGGCGAGCAGTACTTC. Residues: CASTLKGKGEQYF.

The chain employs TRBV18 and TRBJ1-1; D remains ambiguous. Germline V lookup: CDR1 KGHSH, CDR2 LQKENI. CDR3 size: 14 residues. Trimming cost V 0 bases and J 7 bases, with 12 bases left between them. Here the CDR3 DNA reads TGTGCCAGCTCACCACCGTCGAAATTGGATGAAGCTTTCTTT. As protein: CASSPPSKLDEAFF.

The chain combines TRBV5-1 with TRBJ2-7; 8 nucleotides agree with TRBD2. The CDR3 is 15 residues long. J lost 4 bases, V lost 0 bases, and 6 bases had no gene match. Germline lookup yields CDR1 SGHRS and CDR2 YFSETQ. CDR3 in DNA: TGCGCCAGCAGCTTGGTAGGCGGGGGGCCGTACGAGCAGTACTTC. This codes for CASSLVGGGPYEQYF.

This clonotype came up a few times. The gene calls are TRBV5-1 and TRBJ2-1, with D perhaps matching TRBD1 or TRBD2 (5 bases each). V lost 5 bases, J lost 3 bases, and 15 bases lay in between. The CDR3 is made up of 15 amino acids. Germline V gene data show CDR1 as SGHRS and CDR2 as YFSETQ. CDR3 nucleotides: TGCGCCAGCAGGATAACCGGGACCAACTACAATGAGCAGTTCTTC. It encodes CASRITGTNYNEQFF.

The rearrangement uses TRBV20-1 and TRBJ2-5; a weak D match, TRBD1 (6 bases). Germline V gene data show CDR1 as DFQATT and CDR2 as SNEGSKA (reference sequence). V was shortened by 0 bases and J by 11 bases, with 22 bases between the two germline ends. The CDR3 is 15 amino acids. CDR3 protein: CSARDQGTAKDLQYF. The CDR3 DNA is TGCAGTGCTAGAGATCAGGGGACCGCTAAGGATCTGCAGTACTTC.

This clonotype was counted a few times. The germline gene is not matched at one end of the junction; a read error may be the cause. The chain recombines TRBV5-1 with TRBJ2-1; the match to TRBD2 covers 9 bases. Germline assignment: CDR1 SGHRS and CDR2 YFSETQ. The CDR3 totals 15 residues. The CDR3 protein is CASSLGSGGYNEQFF. For the CDR3, the DNA is TGTGCCAGCAGCTTAGGTAGCGGGGGTTACAATGAGCAGTTCTTC.

This sequence joins TRBV5-1 and TRBJ2-1; 7 positions match TRBD2. The V segment lost 4 bases and the J segment 9 bases; nucleotides outside the gene matches: 13. This CDR3 is built from 15 residues. Germline V lookup: CDR1 SGHRS, CDR2 YFSETQ. CDR3 nucleotides: TGCGCCAGCAGCCTTGGACTAGAATTCTGGGGTGAGCAGTTCTTC. The encoded protein is CASSLGLEFWGEQFF.

V is TRBV3-1 and J is TRBJ2-1; TRBD2 aligns across 14 bases. The V gene's germline CDR1 is LGHDT and CDR2 YNNKEL (reference sequence). This CDR3 is built from 16 residues. J lost 13 bases, V lost 1 base, and 9 bases had no gene match. CDR3 DNA: TGTGCCAGCAGCCAAGGGCCTGGGACTAGCGGGAGTCTCCAGTTCTTC. This translates into CASSQGPGTSGSLQFF.

Worth noting for this clonotype: Just one base apart from a much larger clone, this may be a read error. The chain uses TRBV11-2 and TRBJ2-7, with 8 bases lining up with TRBD2. The CDR3 consists of 17 residues. In germline, CDR1 is SGHAT, CDR2 FQNNGV. The CDR3 DNA sequence: TGTGCCAGCAGCCTCCGGGGGGGCGGGGCAATCTCCTACAAGCAGTACTTC. As protein: CASSLRGGGAISYKQYF.

The chain employs TRBV3-1 and TRBJ2-2; 9 bases fit TRBD2. This CDR3 has 18 amino acids. With 4 bases clipped from V and 7 bases from J, the junction kept 16 bases outside the gene matches. The germline gives CDR1 LGHDT, CDR2 YNNKEL (reference sequence). This CDR3 is CASSRDIGLARGLGELFF. CDR3 bases: TGTGCCAGCAGCCGAGATATAGGACTAGCGAGAGGACTCGGGGAGCTGTTTTTT. Based on the CDR3 plus reference TRBV3-1 and TRBJ2-2, the full variable domain is DTAVSQTPKYLVTQMGNDKSIKCEQNLGHDTMYWYKQDSKKFLKIMFSYNNKELIINETVPNRFSPKSPDKAHLNLHINSLELGDSAVYFCASSRDIGLARGLGELFFGEGSRLTVL.

The rearrangement links TRBV12-3 or TRBV12-4 to TRBJ1-1, with 7 nucleotides matching TRBD1. The CDR3 covers 14 residues. Unmatched junction bases numbered 8, after V lost 6 bases and J lost 4 bases. The CDR3 DNA sequence: TGTGCCAGCAGCCTCACAGGGGAGTCCACTGAAGCTTTCTTT. This codes for CASSLTGESTEAFF.

This clonotype was seen a few times. This chain links TRBV11-3 with TRBJ2-1, with TRBD2 as a possible D gene (6 bases). The germline V and J ends were trimmed by 5 bases and 9 bases, with 20 bases remaining between them. The germline gives CDR1 SGHNT, CDR2 YENEEA. The CDR3 consists of 15 residues. The CDR3 DNA follows: TGTGCCAGCAGCCCAACCCCTCTGAGGGAGGCTGAGCAGTTCTTC. Translation gives CASSPTPLREAEQFF.

The V gene is TRBV6-5, the J gene TRBJ2-3; TRBD1 matches at 9 bases. Germline V CDR1 and CDR2: MNHEY, SVGAGI. The CDR3 totals 14 residues. J was trimmed by 5 bases and V by 7 bases; bases with no gene match: 7. CDR3 in DNA: TGTGCCAGCACCTCTCCGACAGGGGGAGATACGCAGTATTTT. The encoded protein is CASTSPTGGDTQYF.

The table lists this clonotype with a count of one. The rearrangement joins TRBV20-1 to TRBJ1-4; TRBD1 aligns across 11 bases. CDR1 and CDR2 from the germline V gene are DFQATT and SNEGSKA (reference sequence). This CDR3 region has 13 residues. V trimming: 6 bases; J trimming: 7 bases; junction bases outside the gene matches: 4. CDR3 coding DNA: TGCAGTGCCCCGGGACAGGGGGTTGAAAAACTGTTTTTT. Translation gives CSAPGQGVEKLFF.

In its sample, this clonotype was seen once. The genes are TRBV7-9 and TRBJ1-2, with D uncertain. Germline V CDR1 and CDR2: SEHNR, FQNEAQ (reference sequence). The CDR3 length is 14 residues. The V end lost 5 bases, the J end lost 0 bases, and 10 bases lay between the germline ends. In DNA, the CDR3 is TGTGCCAGCAGCCGGCCCCAAGCTAACTATGGCTACACCTTC. The encoded protein is CASSRPQANYGYTF. The full variable domain, in which reference TRBV7-9 and TRBJ1-2 provide the parts outside the CDR3, is DTGVSQNPRHKITKRGQNVTFRCDPISEHNRLYWYRQTLGQGPEFLTYFQNEAQLEKSRLLSDRFSAERPKGSFSTLEIQRTEQGDSAMYLCASSRPQANYGYTFGSGTRLTVV.